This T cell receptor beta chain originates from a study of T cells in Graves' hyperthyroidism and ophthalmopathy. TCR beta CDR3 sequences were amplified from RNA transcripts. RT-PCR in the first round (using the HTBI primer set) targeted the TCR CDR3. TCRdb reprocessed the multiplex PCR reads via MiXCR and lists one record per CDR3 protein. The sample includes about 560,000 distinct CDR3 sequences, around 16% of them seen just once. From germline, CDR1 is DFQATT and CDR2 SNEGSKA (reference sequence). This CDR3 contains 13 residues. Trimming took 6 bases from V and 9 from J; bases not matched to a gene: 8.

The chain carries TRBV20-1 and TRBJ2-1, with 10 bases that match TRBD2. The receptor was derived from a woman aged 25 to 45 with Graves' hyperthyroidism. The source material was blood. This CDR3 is CSARGLAAGEQFF. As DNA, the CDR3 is TGCAGTGCCCGAGGACTAGCGGCTGGTGAGCAGTTCTTC.